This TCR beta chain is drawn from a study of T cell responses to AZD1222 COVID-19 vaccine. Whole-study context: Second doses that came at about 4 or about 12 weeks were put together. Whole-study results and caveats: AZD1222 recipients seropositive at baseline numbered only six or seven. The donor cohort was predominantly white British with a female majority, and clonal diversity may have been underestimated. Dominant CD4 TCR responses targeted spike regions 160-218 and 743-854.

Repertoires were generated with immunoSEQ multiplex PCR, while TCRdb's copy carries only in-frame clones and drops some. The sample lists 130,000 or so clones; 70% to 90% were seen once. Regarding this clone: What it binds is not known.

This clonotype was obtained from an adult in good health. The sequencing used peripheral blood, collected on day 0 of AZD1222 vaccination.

CDR3 nucleotides: TGTGCCAGCAGTTCTGGACTAGCGGGAGTGGAGCAGTTCTTC. Protein product: CASSSGLAGVEQFF. V is TRBV27 and J is TRBJ2-1; 13 bases fit TRBD2. The CDR3 has 14 residues. V was clipped by 4 bases and J by 10 bases; unmatched bases: 4. Germline CDR1 reads MNHEY; CDR2 reads SMNVEV (reference sequence).